This T cell receptor beta chain was identified during a study of cytomegalovirus exposure and HLA in healthy donors. The CDR3 covers 13 residues. Looked up from germline, CDR1 is MNHEY and CDR2 is SMNVEV (reference sequence). V was clipped by 8 bases and J by 4 bases; unmatched bases: 6. 13 Jbeta primers and 60 Vbeta primers were used for the PCR. Repertoires were generated with immunoSEQ multiplex PCR, while TCRdb's copy carries only in-frame clones and drops some. Of about 180,000 clones listed, roughly 85% are singletons. The gene calls are TRBV27 and TRBJ2-5; 8 positions match TRBD1. This TCR was sampled from a man aged 40-49 years in good health and CMV-seropositive. Sequenced sample: PBMCs. In nucleotides, the CDR3 is TGTGCCAGCGCCAGAGACAGGGGAGAGACCCAGTACTTC. Protein product: CASARDRGETQYF.